The clone carrying this T cell receptor (beta chain) was seen a handful of times. Antigen unknown. This sample was taken from a study of blood T cells in healthy people across ages. Trimming removed 4 bases at V and 7 bases at J, with 14 bases between. CDR1 is SNHLY and CDR2 is FYNNEI in the germline V gene. The CDR3 covers 14 residues. Donors were systemically healthy Caucasian individuals from Russia aged about 6 to 95 years. Then a second PCR, running roughly 7 to 11 cycles, was carried out with a sample-barcoded 5' primer and a J-beta primer mix. Each TCR beta cDNA got a 12-nucleotide random molecular identifier. One entry per CDR3 protein results from TCRdb running MiXCR on the 5' RACE reads. The table lists hundreds of thousands of distinct CDR3 sequences, approximately 48% of them singletons. Study-level points and caveats: Donor CMV status, an unknown factor, possibly confounded changes in expanded clonotypes.

The receptor was derived from a man aged 55 to 69 in good health. Specimen: blood. The chain has TRBV2 and TRBJ2-1; D might be TRBD1 (5 bases). As DNA, the CDR3 is TGTGCCAGCAGTGGGCAGGGTTCGGTAAATGAGCAGTTCTTC. It specifies CASSGQGSVNEQFF.